The TCR beta chain described here comes from a study of T cells in Graves' hyperthyroidism and ophthalmopathy (dated by TCRdb to about 2019). In the study overall: Peripheral blood samples were taken at initial diagnosis, before any treatment was given. The paper reports TCR Vbeta CDR3 sequencing of 140 or so peripheral blood samples: under 45 ophthalmopathy, some 80 hyperthyroidism and roughly 17 progressor patients. The study also compared thyroid tissue and blood T-cell repertoires from a handful of Graves' hyperthyroidism patients. After sampling, hyperthyroidism patients received methimazole starting at 30 mg daily, and ophthalmopathy patients received high-dose intravenous methylprednisolone. An independent validation cohort of 18 to 20 hyperthyroidism patients and 17 patients who later progressed to ophthalmopathy tested prospective prediction of ophthalmopathy. For training and testing, the 100 or so patients in the discovery cohort were randomly divided in a 7:3 ratio. A discovery cohort of about a hundred patients, about 44 with Graves' ophthalmopathy and more than 55 with stable Graves' hyperthyroidism, was used to find distinguishing TCR V-J signatures. General findings and caveats noted by the study authors: A model built on a 13 V-J signature distinguished ophthalmopathy from stable hyperthyroidism, reaching roughly 88% sensitivity and 81% to 83% specificity in cross-validation and 80%/75% in testing. Sample size was not statistically predetermined, and investigators were not blinded to group allocation. Most expanded thyroid clonotypes (frequency above 0.001) were also found in blood, which suggests that blood repertoires may mirror thyroid immune responses. During validation, the model predicted progression to ophthalmopathy a median of approximately 6 months ahead of onset, with more than 55% sensitivity and 72.22% specificity.

The CDR3 covers 16 residues, taking in both the cysteine and the phenylalanine. Left in the record is the CDR3 DNA by itself, 48 bases read in frame from the first base. The germline V gene encodes CDR1 LGHDT and CDR2 YNNKEL (reference sequence). Trimming takes 3 bases from V and 7 bases from J, and the germline ends sit 22 bases apart. Ophthalmopathy patients had moderately to severely active disease, with a Clinical Activity Score of 3 or more, a NOSPECS grade of 4 or more, and a disease duration of less than 3 months. Exclusion was applied to patients with uncontrolled infections, other autoimmune diseases, pregnancy or lactation. Diagnoses were based on clinical symptoms, serum thyroxine and TRAb, thyroid ultrasound and orbital computed tomography. PBMCs were separated from roughly 10 ml of fresh peripheral blood using Ficoll-Paque density gradient centrifugation. Total RNA was extracted using Trizol reagent, and RNA quality was assessed on an Agilent 2100 Bioanalyzer.

TCR beta CDR3 regions were amplified from RNA transcripts. A first-round RT-PCR of the TCR CDR3 used the HTBI primer set with the Qiagen OneStep RT-PCR kit. The libraries were constructed in a second round of multiplex PCR and then size-selected and purified. Paired-end sequencing of the libraries was performed with 100 bp reads on an Illumina HiSeq2000. Per the original workflow: SOAPnuke was used to process the raw data, throwing out any read that contained adapters or uncalled bases, had a mean Phred below 15, or lacked an exact constant-primer or identifier match. High-quality paired reads were merged with COPE v1.2.5, and unique nucleotide sequences were defined as clonotypes. Clonotypes were aligned to IMGT TRBV, TRBD and TRBJ reference segments using MiTCR v1.1. The analysis was restricted to V-J combinations with a frequency above 0.0001, which together covered approximately 99% of the repertoires. The TCS score was defined as F50 (clonal expansion) divided by E x V (chaos), with BLOSUM62-based TCRdist calculated between CDR3 peptides within each V-J. Welch's t-statistics and random forest reduced some 510 V-J features to 10 to 15, which were used in a naive Bayes classifier (R e1071). TCRdb handled the public reads itself, with Q25 trimming in fastp and clone calling in MiXCR, and kept productive beta chains. Every distinct CDR3 protein forms one entry, paired with its most common genes and DNA. The V and J calls, along with clone size, are taken from TCRdb and not from the paper's own processing. The sample contains about 600,000 distinct CDR3 sequences, approximately 15% of them found a single time. About 6.6% of the sample goes to the ten largest clones.

About this clonotype itself: It lacks a known antigen. There are no base qualities to consult, and no much larger clone falls within one base.

Material for sequencing was blood. The V and J genes are TRBV3-1 and TRBJ2-7, and the D gene may be TRBD2, 6 bases matching. This sequence originates from a woman aged 18-30 years with Graves' ophthalmopathy. The encoded CDR3 is CASSQTLGLSWGEQYF. At the DNA level, the sequence is TGTGCCAGCAGCCAGACTCTGGGACTCTCCTGGGGGGAGCAGTACTTC.